These 20 T cell receptor beta chains came from one sample sequenced in a study of identical twins. TCRdb independently ran MiXCR on the 5' RACE reads; one entry per CDR3 protein. This sample has under 450,000 distinct CDR3 sequences, with 15% to 20% found just once. Sequenced: naive T cells sorted from blood. The receptor source for this set is a man aged 50 or older in good health.

A few counts support this clonotype. V and J are TRBV6-5 and TRBJ1-6; D perhaps matches TRBD1 (5 bases). In germline, CDR1 is MNHEY, CDR2 SVGAGI. The CDR3 has 15 amino acids. Deletions cut 3 bases from V and 9 bases from J, with 15 bases between. The CDR3 DNA reads as TGTGCCAGCAGTTATAGCCTCGGGGGAGGTTCACCCCTCCACTTT. This codes for CASSYSLGGGSPLHF.

This chain joins TRBV18 and TRBJ2-7; maybe TRBD2 (5 bases). CDR3 length: 14 amino acids. Trimming pared 4 bases from V and 0 bases from J, leaving 10 bases between. Looked up from germline, CDR1 is KGHSH and CDR2 is LQKENI. The DNA for the CDR3 is TGTGCCAGCTCACGGGCTAGCTCCTCCTACGAGCAGTACTTC. As protein: CASSRASSSYEQYF.

This clonotype came up a few times. V is TRBV10-3 and J is TRBJ2-1; 9 bases agree with TRBD1. This CDR3 is 16 amino acids long. The V and J ends lost 2 bases and 2 bases, in that order; junction bases with no gene match: 4. Germline CDR1 and CDR2: ENHRY and SYGVKD. CDR3 residues: CAISEKGTGTYNEQFF. The CDR3 bases are TGTGCCATCAGTGAGAAAGGGACAGGGACCTACAATGAGCAGTTCTTC.

This clonotype occurred a few times. The J gene is TRBJ2-7, the V gene TRBV10-3; 12 bases agree with TRBD2. Trimming cost V 6 bases and J 6 bases; bases outside gene matches: 6. The germline CDR1 and CDR2 sequences are ENHRY and SYGVKD. There are 14 residues in the CDR3. CDR3 loop: CAISPSGRAPEQYF. The CDR3 nucleotides read TGTGCCATCAGCCCTAGCGGGAGGGCCCCCGAGCAGTACTTC.

This clonotype was seen a handful of times. The chain employs TRBV9 and TRBJ2-5, with TRBD2 matching over 9 bases. Germline V gene lookup returns CDR1 SGDLS and CDR2 YYNGEE. This CDR3 spans 18 amino acids. V was pared by 0 bases and J by 4 bases, with 13 bases of the junction left unmatched. As DNA, the CDR3 is TGTGCCAGCAGCGTAGGGGGTGGTCTAGCGGGATGGGCAGAGACCCAGTACTTC. It codes for CASSVGGGLAGWAETQYF. Full variable domain (outside the CDR3, taken from reference TRBV9 and TRBJ2-5): DSGVTQTPKHLITATGQRVTLRCSPRSGDLSVYWYQQSLDQGLQFLIQYYNGEERAKGNILERFSAQQFPDLHSELNLSSLELGDSALYFCASSVGGGLAGWAETQYFGPGTRLLVL.

Many counts were recorded for this clonotype. The chain is built from TRBV20-1 and TRBJ2-7, with TRBD1 matching over 7 bases. This CDR3 region has 12 residues. With 5 bases clipped from V and 7 bases from J, the junction kept 8 bases outside the gene matches. The germline gives CDR1 DFQATT, CDR2 SNEGSKA (reference sequence). The CDR3 coding sequence is TGCAGTGCTCACGCCGGGACAGCGGAGCAGTACTTC. Protein sequence: CSAHAGTAEQYF.

Ten or more counts support this clonotype. The V call is TRBV10-3, the J call TRBJ2-1; 7 nucleotides agree with TRBD2. The germline V gene encodes CDR1 ENHRY and CDR2 SYGVKD. This CDR3 has 14 amino acids. J lost 6 bases, V lost 3 bases, and 5 bases had no gene match. CDR3 residues: CAISEDGLGNEQFF. CDR3 coding DNA: TGTGCCATCAGTGAAGATGGACTAGGCAATGAGCAGTTCTTC.

This clonotype has at least ten counts. The V gene is TRBV4-3, the J gene TRBJ2-7; TRBD1 matches at 7 bases. The germline V gene has CDR1 LGHNA and CDR2 YSLEER. The CDR3 length is 15 residues. Trimming at V came to 1 base and at J to 3 bases, leaving 6 bases not matched to a gene. The CDR3 reads CASSQAPTGIYEQYF. CDR3 nucleotides: TGCGCCAGCAGCCAAGCCCCGACAGGGATCTACGAGCAGTACTTC.

This clonotype has a handful of counts. V usage is TRBV29-1 and J usage is TRBJ2-7, with 9 bases identical to TRBD1. The length of the CDR3 is 13 residues. CDR1 is SQVTM, CDR2 ANQGSEA, per germline. The ends lost 6 bases at V and 4 bases at J; junction bases unmatched: 7. The DNA for the CDR3 is TGCAGCGTCAGGACAGGGGTTAGGTACGAGCAGTACTTC. This encodes CSVRTGVRYEQYF.

CDR3 sequence reads: CSATWTDRPGVVQYF. CDR3 coding DNA: TGCAGTGCTACCTGGACGGACCGGCCGGGAGTGGTCCAGTACTTC. The chain combines TRBV20-1 with TRBJ2-5; D may be TRBD2 (6 bases). V was clipped by 4 bases and J by 10 bases, with 25 bases between them. CDR1 and CDR2 from the germline V gene are DFQATT and SNEGSKA (reference sequence). The CDR3 spans 15 residues.

This clonotype occurred many times. The chain links TRBV11-1 to TRBJ1-5; the match to TRBD1 covers 9 bases. The CDR3 has 18 amino acids. Germline-derived CDR1 and CDR2 are SGHAT and FQDESV (reference sequence). Germline trimming cut 4 bases from V and 5 bases from J; bases unmatched to any gene: 15. CDR3 coding DNA: TGTGCCAGCAGCTCCGGGTCCGGGACAGGGAGGCAGGATCAGCCCCAGCATTTT. As protein: CASSSGSGTGRQDQPQHF.

This clonotype was seen a few times. The chain has TRBV12-3 or TRBV12-4 and TRBJ1-1; a possible D gene is TRBD1 (6 bases). This CDR3 spans 15 amino acids. V was pared by 6 bases and J by 0 bases, with 14 bases between. CDR3 protein: CASRGKDSLNTEAFF. For the CDR3, the DNA is TGTGCCAGCAGGGGCAAGGACAGTTTGAACACTGAAGCTTTCTTT.

This clonotype has a handful of counts. The CDR3 region has the DNA TGTGCCAGCAGCCAAGATCTCGCGGGAGGGCCAACAGATACGCAGTATTTT. It specifies CASSQDLAGGPTDTQYF. The chain recombines TRBV3-1 with TRBJ2-3, with TRBD2 matching 9 bases. The CDR3 consists of 17 residues. Per germline, CDR1 LGHDT and CDR2 YNNKEL (reference sequence). V lost 0 bases to trimming and J lost 3 bases; unmatched junction nucleotides: 7.

This clonotype showed up many times. The rearrangement joins TRBV27 to TRBJ2-1; 10 bases line up with TRBD1. The CDR3 sequence is 15 residues long. Unmatched junction bases numbered 6, after V lost 6 bases and J lost 4 bases. The V gene's germline CDR1 is MNHEY and CDR2 SMNVEV (reference sequence). CDR3 amino acids: CASRRDRGSYNEQFF. The CDR3 nucleotides read TGTGCCAGCAGAAGGGACAGGGGTTCTTACAATGAGCAGTTCTTC.

The J gene is TRBJ2-7, the V gene TRBV6-1; D gene ambiguous. Trimming stripped 8 bases from V and 0 bases from J, with 11 bases between. This CDR3 has 13 amino acids. Germline CDR1 is MNHNS and CDR2 is SASEGT. The CDR3 loop reads CASSDLSSYEQYF. The CDR3, as DNA: TGTGCCAGCTCCGACTTAAGCTCCTACGAGCAGTACTTC.

This clonotype has ten or more counts. V usage is TRBV10-3 and J usage is TRBJ1-3, with D perhaps TRBD1 (5 bases). Germline loops: CDR1 ENHRY, CDR2 SYGVKD. Trimming left V 6 bases short and J 0 bases short, with 9 bases between. This CDR3 region has 14 residues. Here the CDR3 DNA reads TGTGCCATCAGGGCGGACAACTCTGGAAACACCATATATTTT. Translation: CAIRADNSGNTIYF.

The chain joins TRBV28 to TRBJ2-3; TRBD2 agrees at 11 bases. Germline V gene data show CDR1 as MDHEN and CDR2 as SYDVKM. There are 19 residues in the CDR3. V gave up 5 bases and J gave up 2 bases; unmatched junction bases: 15. The CDR3 spells CASSQAGLAGGSHTDTQYF. The CDR3 DNA reads as TGTGCCAGCAGTCAGGCGGGGCTAGCGGGAGGATCCCACACAGATACGCAGTATTTT.

The sample holds a few counts of this clonotype. The chain couples TRBV28 to TRBJ2-3, with a tentative D call TRBD2 (7 bases). Germline CDR1 is MDHEN and CDR2 is SYDVKM. This CDR3 comprises 18 residues. The germline V and J ends were trimmed by 4 bases and 1 base, with 21 bases remaining between them. The DNA for the CDR3 is TGTGCCAGCAGTTACCCCCTAGGGAGGGGGGTTCGCACAGATACGCAGTATTTT. Translation: CASSYPLGRGVRTDTQYF. Together with reference TRBV28 and TRBJ2-3, the CDR3 gives the full variable domain: DVKVTQSSRYLVKRTGEKVFLECVQDMDHENMFWYRQDPGLGLRLIYFSYDVKMKEKGDIPEGYSVSREKKERFSLILESASTNQTSMYLCASSYPLGRGVRTDTQYFGPGTRLTVL.

This clonotype was seen a few times. This rearrangement joins TRBV12-3 or TRBV12-4 to TRBJ1-1, with TRBD1 matching over 8 bases. The CDR3 is 17 amino acids. The ends lost 6 bases at V and 3 bases at J; junction bases unmatched: 15. The CDR3 DNA follows: TGTGCCAGCAGACTTCGGTGGGACCCGACAGGGGACACTGAAGCTTTCTTT. Its translation is CASRLRWDPTGDTEAFF.

J is TRBJ1-5 and V is TRBV12-3 or TRBV12-4; D gene unclear. The V and J ends lost 3 bases and 10 bases respectively, with 13 bases between them. The CDR3 covers 13 residues. CDR3 residues: CASSFGRSDPQHF. The DNA for the CDR3 is TGTGCCAGCAGTTTTGGCCGATCAGATCCCCAGCATTTT.